This T cell receptor beta chain was found in a study of radiation and T cells in renal cell carcinoma. Study-wide findings and caveats: Baseline intratumoral clonotype presence is unknown without pretreatment biopsies. In blood, top tumor clones expanded by 2 weeks, shrinking by 4.

On this clone: The antigen is undetermined.

Here immunoSEQ multiplex PCR was the method, and the copy in TCRdb shows in-frame clones only, minus some. Among over 45,000 clones, approximately 84% were seen once, and the ten largest hold under 7.5%. The sample's time point: baseline pretreatment blood. Treatment given: 15 Gy SBRT to primary tumor, nephrectomy 4 weeks later. This renal cell carcinoma was of the clear cell type. The germline gives CDR1 SGHKS, CDR2 YYEKEE (reference sequence). The V segment lost 5 bases and the J segment 3 bases; nucleotides outside the gene matches: 4. This CDR3 region has 15 residues. The chain has TRBV5-5 and TRBJ2-1, with TRBD2 matching over 11 bases. The material was blood, obtained from a patient whose treatment included radiotherapy and nephrectomy. The receptor comes from a man between 60 and 75 years old with renal cell carcinoma. The CDR3 loop is CASRAGLADYNEQFF. The CDR3 region has the DNA TGTGCCAGCAGGGCGGGACTAGCGGACTACAATGAGCAGTTCTTC.